This T cell receptor (beta chain) was sequenced in a study of cytomegalovirus exposure and HLA in healthy donors. These donors counted as nominally healthy when sampled, but unrecorded immune exposures were likely. The CDR3 covers 14 residues. V was trimmed by 6 bases and J by 2 bases, leaving 11 bases between them. Germline V CDR1 and CDR2: KGHSH, LQKENI. With 60 Vbeta and 13 Jbeta primers, the PCR was carried out. Assay: immunoSEQ multiplex PCR; the TCRdb copy retains only in-frame clones and omits some. The table has roughly 100,000 clones, roughly two thirds seen once. The sample holds a few counts of this clone.

Sequenced material: PBMCs. The chain joins TRBV18 to TRBJ1-5; D might be TRBD1 (5 bases). The origin of this receptor is a man between 25 and 39 years old in good health and CMV-seronegative. Here the CDR3 DNA reads TGTGCCAGCTCCCCGACGGGGGGCAATCAGCCCCAGCATTTT. This sequence encodes CASSPTGGNQPQHF. Full variable domain (rest looked up from reference TRBV18 and TRBJ1-5): NAGVMQNPRHLVRRRGQEARLRCSPMKGHSHVYWYRQLPEEGLKFMVYLQKENIIDESGMPKERFSAEFPKEGPSILRIQQVVRGDSAAYFCASSPTGGNQPQHFGDGTRLSIL.